Reported below is one TCR beta chain. After removal of 2 bases from V and 4 bases from J, the junction contained 5 bases not matched to a gene. This CDR3 is 14 amino acids long. Germline V CDR1 and CDR2: MNHEY, SVGAGI. The record originates from a study of blood T cell repertoires in COVID-19. Study details: Some COVID-19 samples were acute and others convalescent; all came from the United States, Italy and Spain. Sources were T cells, B-cell-depleted T cells, or PBMCs; the material itself was cDNA or gDNA.

Original processing notes: How many nucleated cells were present was estimated from reference gene primer amplification. Libraries were prepared by immunoSEQ multiplex PCR; TCRdb keeps only in-frame clonotypes and omits some of them. That table supplies the V and J calls and clone size; D and trimming were determined from the DNA. The profile shows some 200,000 clones, approximately 84% of them singletons. This TCR was recovered from a woman between 45 and 60 years old with active or convalescent COVID-19. The source material was peripheral blood. This rearrangement joins TRBV6-5 to TRBJ2-7; TRBD1 agrees at 7 bases. CDR3 in DNA: TGTGCCAGCAGTTACGGGGACAGAACTTACGAGCAGTACTTC. Amino acid sequence: CASSYGDRTYEQYF.